This T cell receptor beta chain originates from a study of T cells in Graves' hyperthyroidism and ophthalmopathy. The germline gives CDR1 SGHVS, CDR2 FQNEAQ. This CDR3 comprises 17 residues. J gave up 0 bases and V 6 bases, and 12 bases lay outside the gene matches. Amplified TCR beta CDR3 regions derived from RNA transcripts. Using the HTBI primer set, a first-round RT-PCR was run on the TCR CDR3. TCRdb analysed the multiplex PCR reads with MiXCR anew, one entry per CDR3 protein. The sample lists hundreds of thousands of distinct CDR3 sequences, roughly 18% seen once, with approximately 16% in the top ten. Many counts were recorded for this clonotype.

This chain connects TRBV7-8 to TRBJ2-3; TRBD2 matches at 7 bases. The sequence derives from a woman younger than 35 with Graves' ophthalmopathy. The sample taken for sequencing was blood. In nucleotides, the CDR3 is TGTGCCAGCAGACGACGGGGGGACGGATCTAGCACAGATACGCAGTATTTT. Translation: CASRRRGDGSSTDTQYF.